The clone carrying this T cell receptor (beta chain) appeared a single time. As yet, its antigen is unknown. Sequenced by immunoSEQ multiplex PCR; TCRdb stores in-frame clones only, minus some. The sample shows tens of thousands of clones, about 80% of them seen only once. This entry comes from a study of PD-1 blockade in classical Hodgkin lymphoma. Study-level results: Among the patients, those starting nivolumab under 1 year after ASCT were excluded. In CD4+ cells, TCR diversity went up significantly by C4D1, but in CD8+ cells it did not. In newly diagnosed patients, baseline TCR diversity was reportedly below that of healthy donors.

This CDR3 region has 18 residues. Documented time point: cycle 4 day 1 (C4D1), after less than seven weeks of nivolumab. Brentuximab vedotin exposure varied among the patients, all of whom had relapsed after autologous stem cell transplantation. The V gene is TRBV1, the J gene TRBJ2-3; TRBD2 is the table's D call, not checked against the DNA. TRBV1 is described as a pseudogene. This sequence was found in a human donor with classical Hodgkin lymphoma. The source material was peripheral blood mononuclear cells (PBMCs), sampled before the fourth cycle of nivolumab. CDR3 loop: CTSSQPSRERGSTDTQYF. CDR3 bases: TGCACCAGCAGCCAACCCTCGAGGGAGCGGGGAAGCACAGATACGCAGTATTTT.